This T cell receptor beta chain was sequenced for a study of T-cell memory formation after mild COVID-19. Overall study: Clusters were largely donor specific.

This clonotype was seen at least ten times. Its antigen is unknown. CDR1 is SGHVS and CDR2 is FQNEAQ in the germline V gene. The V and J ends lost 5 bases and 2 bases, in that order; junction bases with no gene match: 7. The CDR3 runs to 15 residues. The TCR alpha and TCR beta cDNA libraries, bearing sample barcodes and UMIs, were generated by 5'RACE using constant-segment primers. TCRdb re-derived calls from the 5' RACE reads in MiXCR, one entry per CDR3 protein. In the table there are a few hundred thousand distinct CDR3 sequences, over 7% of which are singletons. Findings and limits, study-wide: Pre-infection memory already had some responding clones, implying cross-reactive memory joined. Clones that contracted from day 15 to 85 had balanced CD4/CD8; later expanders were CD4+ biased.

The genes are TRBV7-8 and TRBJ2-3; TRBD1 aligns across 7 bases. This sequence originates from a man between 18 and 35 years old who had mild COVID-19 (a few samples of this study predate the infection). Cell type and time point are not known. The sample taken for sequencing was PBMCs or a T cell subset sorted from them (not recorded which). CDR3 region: CASSPRQGVTDTQYF. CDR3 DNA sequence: TGTGCCAGCAGCCCTAGACAGGGTGTCACAGATACGCAGTATTTT.